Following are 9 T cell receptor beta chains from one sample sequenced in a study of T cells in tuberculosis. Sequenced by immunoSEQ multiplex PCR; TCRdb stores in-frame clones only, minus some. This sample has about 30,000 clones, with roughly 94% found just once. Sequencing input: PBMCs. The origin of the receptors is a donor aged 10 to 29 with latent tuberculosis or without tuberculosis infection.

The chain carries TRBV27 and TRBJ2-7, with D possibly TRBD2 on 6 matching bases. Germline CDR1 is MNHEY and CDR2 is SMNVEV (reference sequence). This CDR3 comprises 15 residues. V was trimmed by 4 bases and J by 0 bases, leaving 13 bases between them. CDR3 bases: TGTGCCAGCAGTTCAGCAGGGAGGAGCTCCTACGAGCAGTACTTC. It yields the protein CASSSAGRSSYEQYF.

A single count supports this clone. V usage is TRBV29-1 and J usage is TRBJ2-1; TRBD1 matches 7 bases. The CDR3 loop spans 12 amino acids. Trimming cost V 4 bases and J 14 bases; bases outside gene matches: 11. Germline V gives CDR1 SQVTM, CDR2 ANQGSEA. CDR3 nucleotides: TGCAGCGTTGTAACAGGGGACCTTCTTGAGTTCTTC. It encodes CSVVTGDLLEFF.

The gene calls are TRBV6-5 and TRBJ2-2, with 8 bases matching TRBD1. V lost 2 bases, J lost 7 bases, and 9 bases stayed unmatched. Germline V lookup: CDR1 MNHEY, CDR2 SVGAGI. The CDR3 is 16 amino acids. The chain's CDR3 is CASSYLRTGWGGELFF. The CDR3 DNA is TGTGCCAGCAGTTACCTAAGGACAGGGTGGGGCGGGGAGCTGTTTTTT.

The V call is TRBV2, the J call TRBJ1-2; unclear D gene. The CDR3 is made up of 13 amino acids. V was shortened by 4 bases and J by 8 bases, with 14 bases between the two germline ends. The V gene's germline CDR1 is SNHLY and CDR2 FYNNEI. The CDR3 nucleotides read TGTGCCAGCAGTGTAGAACCCGGGGAAGGCTACACCTTC. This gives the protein CASSVEPGEGYTF.

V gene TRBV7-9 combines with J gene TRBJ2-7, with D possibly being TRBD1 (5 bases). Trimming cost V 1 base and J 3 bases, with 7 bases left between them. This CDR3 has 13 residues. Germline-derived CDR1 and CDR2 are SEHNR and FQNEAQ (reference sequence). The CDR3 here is CASSLVDSYEQYF. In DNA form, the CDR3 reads TGTGCCAGCAGCTTAGTAGACAGCTACGAGCAGTACTTC.

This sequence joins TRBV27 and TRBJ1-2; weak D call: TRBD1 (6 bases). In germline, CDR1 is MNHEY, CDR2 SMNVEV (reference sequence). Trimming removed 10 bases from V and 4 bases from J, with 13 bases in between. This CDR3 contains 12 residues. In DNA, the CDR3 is TGTGCCACCCGAGTAGGGGGCTATGGCTACACCTTC. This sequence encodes CATRVGGYGYTF.

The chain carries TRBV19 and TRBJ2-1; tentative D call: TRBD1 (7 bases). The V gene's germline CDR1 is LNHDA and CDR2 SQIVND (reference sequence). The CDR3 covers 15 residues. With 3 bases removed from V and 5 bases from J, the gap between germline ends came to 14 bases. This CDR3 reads CASSIVLRGDNEQFF. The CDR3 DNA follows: TGTGCCAGTAGTATCGTACTCAGGGGGGACAATGAGCAGTTCTTC.

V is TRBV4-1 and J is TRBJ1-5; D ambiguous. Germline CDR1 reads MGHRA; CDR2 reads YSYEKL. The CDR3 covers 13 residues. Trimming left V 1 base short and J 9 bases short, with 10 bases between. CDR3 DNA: TGCGCCAGCAGCCAAGTTACGACGGGGCCCCAGCATTTT. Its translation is CASSQVTTGPQHF.

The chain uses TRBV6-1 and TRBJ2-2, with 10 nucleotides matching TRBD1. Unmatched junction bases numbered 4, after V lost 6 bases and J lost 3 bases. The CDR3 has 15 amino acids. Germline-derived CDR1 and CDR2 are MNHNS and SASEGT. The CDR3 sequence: CASSAGTGDTGELFF. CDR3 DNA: TGTGCCAGCAGCGCCGGGACAGGGGACACCGGGGAGCTGTTTTTT.